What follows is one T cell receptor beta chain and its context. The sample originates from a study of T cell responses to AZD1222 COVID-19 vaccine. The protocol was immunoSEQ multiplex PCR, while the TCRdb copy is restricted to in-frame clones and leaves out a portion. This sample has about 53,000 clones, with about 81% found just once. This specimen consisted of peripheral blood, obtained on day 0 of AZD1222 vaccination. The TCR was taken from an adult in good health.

The CDR3 reads CAIQPDNYGYTF. CDR3 in DNA: TGTGCCATACAGCCGGACAACTATGGCTACACCTTC. The chain links TRBV10-3 to TRBJ1-2; no reliable D call. The ends were cut back, 9 bases at V and 2 bases at J, with 10 bases in the middle. This CDR3 is 12 amino acids long. The germline V gene has CDR1 ENHRY and CDR2 SYGVKD.